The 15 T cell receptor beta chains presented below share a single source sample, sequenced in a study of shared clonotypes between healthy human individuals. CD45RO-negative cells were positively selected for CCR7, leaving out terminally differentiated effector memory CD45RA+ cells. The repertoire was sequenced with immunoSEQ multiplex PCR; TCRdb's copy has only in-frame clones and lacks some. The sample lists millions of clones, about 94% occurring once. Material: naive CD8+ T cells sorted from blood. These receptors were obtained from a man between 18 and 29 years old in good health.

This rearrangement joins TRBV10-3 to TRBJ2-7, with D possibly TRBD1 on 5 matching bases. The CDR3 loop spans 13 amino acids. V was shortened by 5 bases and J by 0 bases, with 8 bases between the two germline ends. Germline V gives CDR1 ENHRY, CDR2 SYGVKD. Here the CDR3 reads CAISQQGSYEQYF. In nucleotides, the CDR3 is TGTGCCATCAGTCAGCAGGGCTCCTACGAGCAGTACTTC.

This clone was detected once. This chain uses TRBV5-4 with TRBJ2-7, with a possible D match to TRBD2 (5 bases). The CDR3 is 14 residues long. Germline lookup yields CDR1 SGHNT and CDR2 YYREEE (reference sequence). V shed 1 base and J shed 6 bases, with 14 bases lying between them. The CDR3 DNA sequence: TGTGCCAGCAGCTTGTTACGGGATCCTGGCGAGCAGTACTTC. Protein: CASSLLRDPGEQYF.

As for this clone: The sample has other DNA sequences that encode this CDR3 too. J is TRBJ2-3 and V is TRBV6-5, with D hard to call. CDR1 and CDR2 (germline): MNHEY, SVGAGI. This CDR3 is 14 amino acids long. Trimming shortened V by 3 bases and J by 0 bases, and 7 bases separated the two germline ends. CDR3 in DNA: TGTGCCAGCAGTTATGGTAGCAGCACAGATACGCAGTATTTT. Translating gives CASSYGSSTDTQYF.

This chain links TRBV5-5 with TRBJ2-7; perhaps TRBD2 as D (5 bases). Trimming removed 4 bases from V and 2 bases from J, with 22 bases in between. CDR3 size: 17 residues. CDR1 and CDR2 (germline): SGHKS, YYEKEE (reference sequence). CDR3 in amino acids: CASSESRLAGLTYEQYF. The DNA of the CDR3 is TGTGCCAGCAGCGAGTCCAGACTCGCGGGTCTCACCTACGAGCAGTACTTC.

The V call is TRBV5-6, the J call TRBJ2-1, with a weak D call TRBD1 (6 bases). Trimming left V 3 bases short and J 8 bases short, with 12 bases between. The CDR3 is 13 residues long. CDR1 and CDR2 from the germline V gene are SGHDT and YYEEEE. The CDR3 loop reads CASSWGSGDEQFF. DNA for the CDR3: TGTGCCAGCAGCTGGGGCTCAGGGGATGAGCAGTTCTTC.

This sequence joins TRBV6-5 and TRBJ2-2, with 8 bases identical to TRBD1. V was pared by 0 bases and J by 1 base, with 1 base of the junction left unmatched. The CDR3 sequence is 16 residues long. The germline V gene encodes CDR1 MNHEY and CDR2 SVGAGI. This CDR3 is CASSYSGQGNTGELFF. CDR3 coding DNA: TGTGCCAGCAGTTACTCTGGACAGGGGAACACCGGGGAGCTGTTTTTT.

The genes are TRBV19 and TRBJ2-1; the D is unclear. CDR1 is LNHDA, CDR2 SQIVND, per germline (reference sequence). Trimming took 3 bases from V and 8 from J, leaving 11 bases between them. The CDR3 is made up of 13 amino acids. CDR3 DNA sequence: TGTGCCAGTAGTATTTTCCACCCAGATGAGCAGTTCTTC. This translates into CASSIFHPDEQFF.

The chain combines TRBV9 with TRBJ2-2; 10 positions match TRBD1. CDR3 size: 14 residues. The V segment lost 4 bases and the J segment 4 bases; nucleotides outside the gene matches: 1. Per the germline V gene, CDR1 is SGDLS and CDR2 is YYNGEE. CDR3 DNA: TGTGCCAGCAGCTGGACAGGGGGCACCGGGGAGCTGTTTTTT. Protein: CASSWTGGTGELFF.

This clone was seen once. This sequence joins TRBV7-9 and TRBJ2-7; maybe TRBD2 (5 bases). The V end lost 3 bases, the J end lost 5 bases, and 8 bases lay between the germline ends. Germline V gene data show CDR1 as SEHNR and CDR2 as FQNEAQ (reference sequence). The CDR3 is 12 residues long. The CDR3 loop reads CASSFGENEQYF. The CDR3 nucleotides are TGTGCCAGCAGCTTTGGGGAGAACGAGCAGTACTTC.

The CDR3 protein is CASRSSFGNTIYF. CDR3 DNA sequence: TGTGCCAGCCGTAGCTCTTTTGGAAACACCATATATTTT. This chain links TRBV28 with TRBJ1-3; no reliable D call. Germline values: CDR1 MDHEN, CDR2 SYDVKM. V gave up 8 bases and J gave up 3 bases, with 11 bases separating them. CDR3 length: 13 amino acids.

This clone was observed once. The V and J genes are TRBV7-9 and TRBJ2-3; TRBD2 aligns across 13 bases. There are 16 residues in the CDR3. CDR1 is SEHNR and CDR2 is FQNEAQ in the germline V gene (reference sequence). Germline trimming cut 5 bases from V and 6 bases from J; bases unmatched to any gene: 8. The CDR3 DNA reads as TGTGCCAGCAGCCTACTAGCGGGGGGGCCCTCGGATACGCAGTATTTT. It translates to CASSLLAGGPSDTQYF.

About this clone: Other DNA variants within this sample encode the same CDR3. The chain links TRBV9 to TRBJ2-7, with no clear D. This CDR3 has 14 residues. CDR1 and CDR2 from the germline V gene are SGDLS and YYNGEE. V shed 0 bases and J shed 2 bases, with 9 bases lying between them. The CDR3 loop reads CASSVGQAAYEQYF. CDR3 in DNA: TGTGCCAGCAGCGTAGGCCAGGCCGCCTACGAGCAGTACTTC.

The CDR3 DNA follows: TGTGCCACTAGTAGCGGGAGCGCAGATACGCAGTATTTT. Translating it yields CATSSGSADTQYF. J is TRBJ2-3 and V is TRBV10-3, with 9 nucleotides matching TRBD2. The germline CDR1 and CDR2 sequences are ENHRY and SYGVKD. J lost 4 bases, V lost 10 bases, and 6 bases had no gene match. The CDR3 is 13 residues long.

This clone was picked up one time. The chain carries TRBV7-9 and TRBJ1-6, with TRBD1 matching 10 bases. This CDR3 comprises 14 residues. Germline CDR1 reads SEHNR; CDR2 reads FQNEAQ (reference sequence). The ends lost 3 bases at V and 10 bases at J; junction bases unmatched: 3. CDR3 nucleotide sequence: TGTGCCAGCAGCTTTCGGGACAGGGGATCACCCCTCCACTTT. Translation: CASSFRDRGSPLHF.

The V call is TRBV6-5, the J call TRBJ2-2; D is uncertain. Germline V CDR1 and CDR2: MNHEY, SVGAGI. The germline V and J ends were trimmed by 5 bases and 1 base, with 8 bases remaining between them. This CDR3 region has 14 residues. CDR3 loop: CASSRALNTGELFF. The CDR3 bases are TGTGCCAGCAGTCGGGCTTTGAACACCGGGGAGCTGTTTTTT.